The text below deals with one T cell receptor (beta chain). These data originate in a study of blood T cell repertoires in COVID-19. Background on the study: The United States, Italy and Spain were the sources of the acute and convalescent COVID-19 samples.

In the study's own analysis: Estimation of nucleated cell counts was performed using reference gene primer amplification. The assay was immunoSEQ multiplex PCR, and TCRdb's table has in-frame clones only and misses some. Clonal size and the V and J genes are those of that table, whereas D and trimming came from the DNA. The table includes around 140,000 clones, about 91% detected once. CDR3 length: 16 residues. CDR1 is SGHRS, CDR2 YFSETQ, per germline. V shed 0 bases, J shed 3 bases, and the junction held 6 bases outside the gene matches. The receptor was isolated from a man aged 45-65 years with acute or convalescent COVID-19. Material: peripheral blood. The chain combines TRBV5-1 with TRBJ1-3, with 7 bases lining up with TRBD1. Written as DNA, the CDR3 is TGCGCCAGCAGCTTGGTACAGGGGTTTGGTGGAAACACCATATATTTT. This sequence encodes CASSLVQGFGGNTIYF.